These 29 T cell receptor beta chains were all obtained from the same sample, sequenced in a study of OX40 agonist ivuxolimab in advanced cancers. Profiling relied on immunoSEQ multiplex PCR, and the TCRdb table lists in-frame clones only, not all of them. Here the sample spans tens of thousands of clones, about 87% being singletons. Sequencing used CD4+ or CD8+ T cells sorted from blood, obtained in a trial of the OX40 agonist ivuxolimab. These receptors were obtained from an adult with an advanced solid tumor such as melanoma, head and neck, liver or kidney cancer.

The chain has TRBV28 and TRBJ2-7; perhaps D is TRBD1 or TRBD2 (5 bases each). This CDR3 has 14 residues. The V end lost 2 bases, the J end lost 6 bases, and 14 bases lay between the germline ends. The germline gives CDR1 MDHEN, CDR2 SYDVKM. The CDR3 is CASSLEGTAGEQYF. Written as DNA, the CDR3 is TGTGCCAGCAGTTTAGAGGGGACGGCCGGCGAGCAGTACTTC.

This clone was seen only once. The V call is TRBV4-1, the J call TRBJ1-4; D is ambiguous. Germline V gives CDR1 MGHRA, CDR2 YSYEKL. This CDR3 spans 13 amino acids. V shed 6 bases and J shed 0 bases, with 5 bases lying between them. In DNA form, the CDR3 reads TGCGCCAGCAGTCGTGCAACTAATGAAAAACTGTTTTTT. It encodes CASSRATNEKLFF.

For this clone: The sample has other DNA sequences that encode this CDR3 too. This rearrangement joins TRBV29-1 to TRBJ2-1, with a weak D call TRBD2 (7 bases). The CDR3 has 17 amino acids. Trimming removed 6 bases at V and 0 bases at J, with 21 bases between. Germline V lookup: CDR1 SQVTM, CDR2 ANQGSEA. The CDR3, as DNA: TGCAGCGTCGAACCCGCGGGGGCCTTCTTCTCCTACAATGAGCAGTTCTTC. This encodes CSVEPAGAFFSYNEQFF.

The chain employs TRBV28 and TRBJ1-2; 7 bases map to TRBD1. CDR3 length: 14 amino acids. The V and J ends lost 4 bases and 4 bases, in that order; junction bases with no gene match: 6. Germline CDR1 is MDHEN and CDR2 is SYDVKM. This chain's CDR3 is CASSYLDRFYGYTF. The CDR3 DNA is TGTGCCAGCAGTTACCTGGACAGGTTCTATGGCTACACCTTC.

This rearrangement joins TRBV6-1 to TRBJ1-2; 7 bases agree with TRBD1. The CDR3 has 15 amino acids. The germline V gene encodes CDR1 MNHNS and CDR2 SASEGT. Trimming at V came to 3 bases and at J to 0 bases, leaving 4 bases not matched to a gene. The CDR3 DNA reads as TGTGCCAGCAGTGAGGGGACAGTAGCTAACTATGGCTACACCTTC. Translation gives CASSEGTVANYGYTF.

This chain joins TRBV10-1 and TRBJ2-1; no reliable D call. This CDR3 has 14 residues. CDR1 and CDR2 from the germline V gene are WNHNN and SYGVQD (reference sequence). Trimming took off 2 bases at V and 9 bases at J, with 14 bases between the two ends. This CDR3 reads CASSEGHGAGEQFF. As DNA, the CDR3 is TGCGCCAGCAGTGAGGGTCACGGAGCAGGTGAGCAGTTCTTC.

The J gene is TRBJ2-1, the V gene TRBV7-9; perhaps D is TRBD1 or TRBD2 (6 bases each). CDR1 and CDR2 (germline): SEHNR, FQNEAQ (reference sequence). The CDR3 contains 18 residues. V was clipped by 0 bases and J by 3 bases, with 18 bases between them. Here the CDR3 reads CASSLAATAGEVYNEQFF. Here the CDR3 DNA reads TGTGCCAGCAGCTTAGCGGCAACTGCAGGGGAGGTCTACAATGAGCAGTTCTTC.

CDR3 sequence: CASSLPPSGRFYNEQFF. The CDR3 bases are TGCGCCAGCAGCTTGCCTCCTAGCGGGAGGTTCTACAATGAGCAGTTCTTC. The chain recombines TRBV5-1 with TRBJ2-1; 11 positions agree with TRBD2. The CDR3 loop spans 17 amino acids. Germline V gene lookup returns CDR1 SGHRS and CDR2 YFSETQ. Trimming took 1 base from V and 3 from J; bases not matched to a gene: 6.

The chain uses TRBV28 and TRBJ2-7; 7 positions agree with TRBD2. The trim removed 2 bases at V and 3 bases at J, leaving 7 bases unmatched. Germline V lookup: CDR1 MDHEN, CDR2 SYDVKM. The CDR3 length is 15 residues. For the CDR3, the DNA is TGTGCCAGCAGTTTAATAGCTAGCGGTAACTACGAGCAGTACTTC. As protein: CASSLIASGNYEQYF.

The table lists this clone with a count of one. The chain uses TRBV11-2 and TRBJ2-5; tentatively, D is TRBD1 (6 bases). This CDR3 region has 15 residues. Germline CDR1 is SGHAT and CDR2 is FQNNGV. With 4 bases removed from V and 6 bases from J, the gap between germline ends came to 18 bases. The CDR3 is CASSYPGRQAKTQYF. The CDR3, as DNA: TGTGCCAGCAGCTACCCGGGCCGACAGGCAAAGACCCAGTACTTC.

This chain links TRBV7-3 with TRBJ2-7; a possible D gene is TRBD1 (6 bases). The CDR3 covers 13 residues. V gave up 4 bases and J gave up 5 bases, with 12 bases separating them. The germline CDR1 and CDR2 sequences are SGHTA and FQGTGA. The CDR3: CASSSLTGNEQYF. CDR3 DNA: TGTGCCAGCAGCTCCTTAACAGGGAACGAGCAGTACTTC.

The rearrangement joins TRBV6-5 to TRBJ2-3; D remains ambiguous. Deletions cut 7 bases from V and 10 bases from J, with 15 bases between. The V gene's germline CDR1 is MNHEY and CDR2 SVGAGI. This CDR3 is built from 12 residues. The chain's CDR3 is CASKRAGEAQYF. In DNA, the CDR3 is TGTGCCAGCAAAAGAGCAGGAGAAGCGCAGTATTTT.

About this clone itself: It may be a read error: a sequence one base away is much more abundant. This sample includes further DNA sequences coding for the same CDR3. The chain employs TRBV30 and TRBJ1-2, with D uncertain. V was pared by 4 bases and J by 4 bases, with 7 bases between. In germline, CDR1 is GTSNPN, CDR2 SVGIG (reference sequence). The CDR3 spans 11 residues. In nucleotides, the CDR3 is TGTGCCTGGACAGGCGGCTATGGCTACACCTTC. Protein product: CAWTGGYGYTF.

V gene TRBV6-1 combines with J gene TRBJ1-1, with D uncertain. The CDR3 totals 13 residues. In germline, CDR1 is MNHNS, CDR2 SASEGT. Trimming shortened V by 6 bases and J by 3 bases, and 11 bases separated the two germline ends. The chain's CDR3 is CASRRGEDTEAFF. Written as DNA, the CDR3 is TGTGCCAGCAGGCGGGGAGAGGACACTGAAGCTTTCTTT.

V usage is TRBV7-2 and J usage is TRBJ2-1; TRBD2 might be the D (5 bases). Trimming shortened V by 2 bases and J by 0 bases, and 11 bases separated the two germline ends. Germline V gene data show CDR1 as SGHTA and CDR2 as FQGNSA. CDR3 length equals 16 residues. CDR3 bases: TGTGCCAGCAGCTTAATACTGGGGAGCTCCTACAATGAGCAGTTCTTC. Translating it yields CASSLILGSSYNEQFF.

On this clone itself: In the same sample, other DNA sequences code for this CDR3. The V call is TRBV19, the J call TRBJ2-5, with D perhaps matching TRBD2 (5 bases). Trimming shortened V by 5 bases and J by 2 bases, and 9 bases separated the two germline ends. The CDR3 has 13 amino acids. Germline loops: CDR1 LNHDA, CDR2 SQIVND (reference sequence). The DNA for the CDR3 is TGTGCCAGTAGTTCAGCGGATCAAGAGACCCAGTACTTC. Its translation is CASSSADQETQYF.

The CDR3, as DNA: TGTGCCACCACAGAGGACTTGATCTACACCTTC. Translation: CATTEDLIYTF. The rearrangement links TRBV6-5 to TRBJ1-2; D gene ambiguous. Trimming pared 10 bases from V and 10 bases from J, leaving 16 bases between. The CDR3 totals 11 residues. Germline V CDR1 and CDR2: MNHEY, SVGAGI.

J is TRBJ2-1 and V is TRBV29-1, with a possible D match to TRBD2 (5 bases). V was pared by 4 bases and J by 5 bases, with 6 bases between. The CDR3 is 11 residues long. Germline V gene lookup returns CDR1 SQVTM and CDR2 ANQGSEA. CDR3 region: CSVGTDNEQFF. The CDR3 coding sequence is TGCAGCGTTGGGACTGACAATGAGCAGTTCTTC.

The CDR3 region is CASSYTTGNTGELFF. The CDR3 DNA reads TGTGCCAGCAGCTATACGACAGGGAACACCGGGGAGCTGTTTTTT. V gene TRBV7-2 combines with J gene TRBJ2-2, with a tentative D call TRBD1 (6 bases). CDR3 length equals 15 residues. CDR1 and CDR2 from the germline V gene are SGHTA and FQGNSA. The ends were cut back, 4 bases at V and 1 base at J, with 10 bases in the middle.

This clone was found once. V gene TRBV7-2 combines with J gene TRBJ1-1, with 7 bases fitting TRBD1. The V segment lost 5 bases and the J segment 0 bases; nucleotides outside the gene matches: 3. Germline V CDR1 and CDR2: SGHTA, FQGNSA. The CDR3 covers 14 residues. This CDR3 is CASSPGTVNTEAFF. The CDR3 nucleotides are TGTGCCAGCAGCCCCGGGACAGTGAACACTGAAGCTTTCTTT. Full variable domain (missing parts from reference TRBV7-2 and TRBJ1-1): GAGVSQSPSNKVTEKGKDVELRCDPISGHTALYWYRQSLGQGLEFLIYFQGNSAPDKSGLPSDRFSAERTGGSVSTLTIQRTQQEDSAVYLCASSPGTVNTEAFFGQGTRLTVV.

The rearrangement links TRBV7-8 to TRBJ2-1; D not certain. CDR1 is SGHVS, CDR2 FQNEAQ, per germline. The V and J ends lost 5 bases and 9 bases respectively, with 8 bases between them. This CDR3 has 11 residues. CDR3 DNA sequence: TGTGCCAGCAGCCATGGCAGTGAGCAGTTCTTC. Protein sequence: CASSHGSEQFF.

The rearrangement links TRBV5-1 to TRBJ2-7, with 7 nucleotides matching TRBD1. The V gene's germline CDR1 is SGHRS and CDR2 YFSETQ. The CDR3 loop spans 13 amino acids. The V gene end was trimmed by 6 bases and the J gene end by 1 base; junction bases not matched to a gene: 4. The CDR3 loop reads CASMGQNSYEQYF. The CDR3 DNA is TGCGCCAGCATGGGACAGAATTCCTACGAGCAGTACTTC.

This clone turned up a few times. The chain links TRBV2 to TRBJ1-5, with 9 bases identical to TRBD1. CDR3 length: 13 residues. Germline CDR1 reads SNHLY; CDR2 reads FYNNEI. V dropped 4 bases and J dropped 5; count of bases not matched to a gene: 0. In nucleotides, the CDR3 is TGTGCCAGCAGTGGACAGGGGGATCAGCCCCAGCATTTT. This gives the protein CASSGQGDQPQHF. Full variable domain (rest looked up from reference TRBV2 and TRBJ1-5): EPEVTQTPSHQVTQMGQEVILRCVPISNHLYFYWYRQILGQKVEFLVSFYNNEISEKSEIFDDQFSVERPDGSNFTLKIRSTKLEDSAMYFCASSGQGDQPQHFGDGTRLSIL.

V gene TRBV28 combines with J gene TRBJ2-7; D uncertain. This CDR3 comprises 11 residues. The germline V and J ends were trimmed by 5 bases and 2 bases, with 4 bases remaining between them. Germline lookup yields CDR1 MDHEN and CDR2 SYDVKM. The CDR3 region has the DNA TGTGCCAGCAGTCTAACCTACGAGCAGTACTTC. As protein: CASSLTYEQYF. The whole variable domain, filled in from reference TRBV28 and TRBJ2-7, reads DVKVTQSSRYLVKRTGEKVFLECVQDMDHENMFWYRQDPGLGLRLIYFSYDVKMKEKGDIPEGYSVSREKKERFSLILESASTNQTSMYLCASSLTYEQYFGPGTRLTVT.

The chain combines TRBV30 with TRBJ1-5, with 7 bases aligning to TRBD1. The ends lost 0 bases at V and 7 bases at J; junction bases unmatched: 6. The CDR3 runs to 14 residues. CDR1 GTSNPN and CDR2 SVGIG come from the germline V gene (reference sequence). CDR3 amino acids: CAWSVQGTAQPQHF. The DNA of the CDR3 is TGTGCCTGGAGTGTACAGGGGACAGCCCAGCCCCAGCATTTT.

This clone was counted between two and nine times. The CDR3 loop is CSGRTGNTEAFF. CDR3 nucleotides: TGCAGCGGTCGGACGGGGAACACTGAAGCTTTCTTT. The chain is built from TRBV29-1 and TRBJ1-1, with D hard to call. Looked up from germline, CDR1 is SQVTM and CDR2 is ANQGSEA. Trimming cost V 7 bases and J 1 base, with 10 bases left between them. This CDR3 has 12 amino acids.

The gene calls are TRBV25-1 and TRBJ1-4, with D possibly TRBD1 on 5 matching bases. The length of the CDR3 is 15 residues. From germline, CDR1 is MGHDK and CDR2 SYGVNS. The V gene lost 9 bases and the J gene lost 8 bases, with 22 bases spanning the gap. The CDR3 here is CASRDPSQGNEKLFF. CDR3 DNA sequence: TGTGCCAGTCGAGACCCCTCCCAGGGAAACGAAAAACTGTTTTTT.

This clone was counted once. The chain joins TRBV5-1 to TRBJ2-2, with D hard to call. The V end was cut by 0 bases, the J end by 0 bases, with 6 bases between. Germline CDR1 and CDR2: SGHRS and YFSETQ. The CDR3 consists of 15 residues. This CDR3 is CASSLALANTGELFF. The CDR3 region has the DNA TGCGCCAGCAGCTTGGCTCTAGCGAACACCGGGGAGCTGTTTTTT.

The chain links TRBV27 to TRBJ1-5, with D perhaps TRBD1 (5 bases). The CDR3 runs to 14 residues. Germline CDR1 is MNHEY and CDR2 is SMNVEV (reference sequence). The V end was cut by 3 bases, the J end by 6 bases, with 12 bases between. For the CDR3, the DNA is TGTGCCAGCAGTTTGCGCCAGGGTGGTCAGCCCCAGCATTTT. Translating gives CASSLRQGGQPQHF.